The 6 T cell receptor beta chains below come from one sample, sequenced in a study of OX40 agonist ivuxolimab in advanced cancers. Profiled with immunoSEQ multiplex PCR; TCRdb holds only in-frame clones, not every one. The sample has under 90,000 clones; approximately 95% are singletons. Specimen: CD4+ or CD8+ T cells sorted from blood, collected in a trial of the OX40 agonist ivuxolimab. These receptors came from an adult with an advanced solid tumor such as melanoma, head and neck, liver or kidney cancer.

The chain employs TRBV4-3 and TRBJ1-5; no firm D call. The CDR3 runs 13 residues. Germline CDR1 reads LGHNA; CDR2 reads YSLEER. V was clipped by 0 bases and J by 9 bases, with 9 bases between them. The CDR3 loop reads CASSQDTVGPQHF. Written as DNA, the CDR3 is TGCGCCAGCAGCCAAGACACGGTGGGGCCCCAGCATTTT.

The chain has TRBV7-9 and TRBJ1-3; TRBD1 matches 9 bases. The germline gives CDR1 SEHNR, CDR2 FQNEAQ (reference sequence). The CDR3 is 16 amino acids. Trimming took 1 base from V and 1 from J; bases not matched to a gene: 2. The CDR3 here is CASSLGGQGSGNTIYF. The CDR3 DNA follows: TGTGCCAGCAGCTTAGGGGGACAGGGATCTGGAAACACCATATATTTT.

This chain links TRBV5-4 with TRBJ1-2; D may be TRBD1 (5 bases). This CDR3 spans 14 amino acids. Germline assignment: CDR1 SGHNT and CDR2 YYREEE (reference sequence). Trimming shortened V by 3 bases and J by 8 bases, and 17 bases separated the two germline ends. This CDR3 reads CASSWGSAPRGYTF. In DNA, the CDR3 is TGTGCCAGCAGCTGGGGGTCGGCACCCAGGGGCTACACCTTC.

V gene TRBV6-6 combines with J gene TRBJ1-4, with a tentative D call TRBD1 (5 bases). V lost 2 bases, J lost 5 bases, and 12 bases lay in between. CDR3 size: 15 residues. The germline gives CDR1 MNHNY, CDR2 SVGAGI (reference sequence). The DNA for the CDR3 is TGTGCCAGCAGTTACATTTTGGCAGGGAATGAAAAACTGTTTTTT. Protein product: CASSYILAGNEKLFF.

V and J are TRBV18 and TRBJ2-5; no clear D gene. The CDR3 runs to 15 residues. Germline values: CDR1 KGHSH, CDR2 LQKENI. V lost 4 bases to trimming and J lost 1 base, with 13 bases between them. The CDR3 region has the DNA TGTGCCAGCTCACAGAACACGAATAGCCAAGAGACCCAGTACTTC. Translation: CASSQNTNSQETQYF. Combining the CDR3 with reference TRBV18 and TRBJ2-5 gives the whole variable domain NAGVMQNPRHLVRRRGQEARLRCSPMKGHSHVYWYRQLPEEGLKFMVYLQKENIIDESGMPKERFSAEFPKEGPSILRIQQVVRGDSAAYFCASSQNTNSQETQYFGPGTRLLVL.

The chain carries TRBV5-4 and TRBJ2-7, with D tentatively TRBD2 (5 bases). The V gene's germline CDR1 is SGHNT and CDR2 YYREEE (reference sequence). V lost 5 bases and J lost 6, with 15 bases in between. The CDR3 has 13 amino acids. The CDR3 is CASRKGVQGEQYF. In DNA, the CDR3 is TGTGCCAGCAGGAAGGGAGTTCAAGGCGAGCAGTACTTC.